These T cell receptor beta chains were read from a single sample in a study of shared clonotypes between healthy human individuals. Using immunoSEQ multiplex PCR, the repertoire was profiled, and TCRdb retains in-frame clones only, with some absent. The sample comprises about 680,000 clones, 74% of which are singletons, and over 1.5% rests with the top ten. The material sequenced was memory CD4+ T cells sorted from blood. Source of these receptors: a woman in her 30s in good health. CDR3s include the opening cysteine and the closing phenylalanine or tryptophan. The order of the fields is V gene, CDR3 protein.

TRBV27	CASSKGQGQGDWSTEAFF
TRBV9	CASSVDTSGNTIYF
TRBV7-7	CASSPLRLSGRETQYF
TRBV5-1	CASSRISGPIEETQYF
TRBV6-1	CASTATLGANQPQHF
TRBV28	CASSSSGNYNEQFF
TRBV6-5	CASSYALAGETQYF
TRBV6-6	CASISPQGEKLFF
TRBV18	CASSSGGDYGYTF
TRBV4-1	CASSRAPTNEKLFF
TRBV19	CAARDRSRTEAFF
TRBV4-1	CASSQDTSGRFEQFF
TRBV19	CASSIFLHGDYGYTF
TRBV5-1	CASSLEDGHRGGETQYF
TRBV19	CASSTLAGFTDTQYF
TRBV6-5	CASMIPPSPEQYF
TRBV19	CASRGWTSGYNEQFF
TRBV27	CAIQTHNTGELFF
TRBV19	CASTPTFSGNTGELFF
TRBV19	CASSIGGAGSRYEQYF
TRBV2	CASRYASAEYF
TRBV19	CASSPWTGNTGELFF
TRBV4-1	CASSQDSHRSGEQYF
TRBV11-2	CASSLATGNYNEQFF
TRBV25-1	CASSGDRGPIETQYF
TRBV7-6	CASSPGLGREGADTQYF
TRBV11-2	CASSLFRQSSYNEQFF
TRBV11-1	CASSRPGGYEQYF
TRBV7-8	CASSPGQGWQPQHF
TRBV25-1	CASSESHREKLFF
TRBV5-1	CASSFQGDTEAFF
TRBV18	CASSHRDREVGEAFF
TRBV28	CASISGSYTGELFF
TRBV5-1	CASSLLASGSSYNEQFF
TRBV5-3	CASSKGLAYEQYF
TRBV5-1	CASSRTSGRVADTQYF
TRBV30	CAWSGTRDNQPQHF
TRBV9	CASSGGTSGSIGADTQYF
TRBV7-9	CASSLATSGSYNEQFF
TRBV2	CASSVWDTQYF
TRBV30	CAWSGGYSNQPQHF
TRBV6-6	CASKNSDTNQPQHF
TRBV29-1	CSVYRGNEQFF
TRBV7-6	CASSRGGEAFF
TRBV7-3	CASSLEWSDTQYF
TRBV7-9	CASSSQGANQPQHF
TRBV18	CASSPSVNEKLFF
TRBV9	CASSRYRSTEAFF
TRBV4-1	CASSQDRGTSRRTQYF
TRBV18	CASSPGELSGGIGYTF
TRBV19	CASSPSDGLARPQHF
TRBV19	CASRNQGLNEQFF
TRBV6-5	CASSTTRDSHHEQYF
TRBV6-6	CASSYSVRTQYF
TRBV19	CASTRRREGNSNQPQHF
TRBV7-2	CASSRGLASTDTQYF
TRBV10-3	CAIRGAGEYNEQFF
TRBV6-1	CASLGVGDTQYF
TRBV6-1	CASSDRGPKYYEQYF
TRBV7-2	CASSPNRVGNTEAFF